The 25 T cell receptor beta chains listed next were all sequenced from one sample in a study of T cell responses to AZD1222 COVID-19 vaccine. The table came from immunoSEQ multiplex PCR; TCRdb's copy has only in-frame clones and leaves some out. The sample contains roughly 180,000 clones, roughly nine tenths of which appear only once. The sequenced sample was peripheral blood, obtained on day 0 of AZD1222 vaccination. These receptors were obtained from an adult in good health.

The J gene is TRBJ2-7, the V gene TRBV11-2; perhaps TRBD1 as D (6 bases). The CDR3 contains 15 residues. Germline lookup yields CDR1 SGHAT and CDR2 FQNNGV. V was cut by 4 bases and J by 2 bases, with 15 bases left in between. For the CDR3, the DNA is TGTGCCAGCAGCTCGCCCCGTGCAGGGGCCTACGAGCAGTACTTC. This encodes CASSSPRAGAYEQYF.

This clone was detected a few times. One end of the junction is discordant with germline, which a read error may explain. The chain combines TRBV4-2 with TRBJ2-4, with 9 bases identical to TRBD2. The CDR3 runs 16 residues. The V gene's germline CDR1 is LGHNA and CDR2 YNFKEQ. Here the CDR3 DNA reads TGTGCCAGCAGCCAAGATGCCCTAGCGGGAAACGGGGTCCTGGACTTC. It yields the protein CASSQDALAGNGVLDF.

The chain has TRBV5-4 and TRBJ2-1, with TRBD1 matching over 8 bases. The CDR3 covers 15 residues. Losses at the gene ends were 4 bases for V and 0 bases for J; bases not matched to a gene: 3. Germline values: CDR1 SGHNT, CDR2 YYREEE (reference sequence). The CDR3 DNA sequence: TGTGCCAGCAGCCGACAGGGGCCCTCCTACAATGAGCAGTTCTTC. This sequence encodes CASSRQGPSYNEQFF.

The J gene is TRBJ1-2, the V gene TRBV5-4; 10 bases align to TRBD1. The germline V gene encodes CDR1 SGHNT and CDR2 YYREEE (reference sequence). This CDR3 contains 15 residues. V was pared by 2 bases and J by 8 bases, with 9 bases of the junction left unmatched. The CDR3 region has the DNA TGTGCCAGCAGCTTTCAGGGACAGGGGACGGAGGGCTACACCTTC. Translating it yields CASSFQGQGTEGYTF.

The rearrangement joins TRBV12-3 or TRBV12-4 to TRBJ2-1, with 7 bases that match TRBD1. This CDR3 region has 12 residues. The junction had 5 bases not matched to a gene; V was cut back by 6 bases and J by 9 bases. The CDR3 spells CASRTGTGEQFF. In nucleotides, the CDR3 is TGTGCCAGCAGGACAGGGACCGGTGAGCAGTTCTTC.

The CDR3 nucleotides read TGTGCCAGTACTTCCCCGGGAGGGAACACCGGGGAGCTGTTTTTT. Residues: CASTSPGGNTGELFF. V is TRBV19 and J is TRBJ2-2, with 7 nucleotides matching TRBD2. This CDR3 comprises 15 residues. J was trimmed by 1 base and V by 7 bases; bases with no gene match: 6. The germline gives CDR1 LNHDA, CDR2 SQIVND (reference sequence).

As to this clone: Within the sample, other DNA sequences also encode this same CDR3. The gene calls are TRBV7-3 and TRBJ1-1; D uncertain. Trimming pared 3 bases from V and 3 bases from J, leaving 8 bases between. Germline CDR1 and CDR2: SGHTA and FQGTGA. This CDR3 region has 13 residues. Written as DNA, the CDR3 is TGTGCCAGCAGCTTGGGCGGGGACACTGAAGCTTTCTTT. This encodes CASSLGGDTEAFF.

The chain has TRBV6-5 and TRBJ1-5; 9 bases match TRBD1. V trimming: 9 bases; J trimming: 1 base; junction bases outside the gene matches: 7. The CDR3 sequence is 15 residues long. Germline assignment: CDR1 MNHEY and CDR2 SVGAGI. The CDR3 nucleotides read TGTGCCAGTTGGACAGGGGTGTACAGCAATCAGCCCCAGCATTTT. Encoded protein: CASWTGVYSNQPQHF.

This sequence joins TRBV28 and TRBJ2-1, with a possible D match to TRBD1 (8 bases). The CDR3 is 13 amino acids. V lost 5 bases and J lost 7, with 12 bases in between. Germline V gene data show CDR1 as MDHEN and CDR2 as SYDVKM. This chain's CDR3 is CASSIQGGNEQFF. CDR3 nucleotide sequence: TGTGCCAGCAGTATACAGGGGGGGAATGAGCAGTTCTTC.

The rearrangement uses TRBV6-5 and TRBJ2-7; D is perhaps TRBD2 (6 bases). The CDR3 has 12 amino acids. Germline-derived CDR1 and CDR2 are MNHEY and SVGAGI. Trimming took 8 bases from V and 4 from J, leaving 12 bases between them. The CDR3 here is CASWDSSYEQYF. CDR3 DNA: TGTGCCAGCTGGGACTCCTCGTACGAGCAGTACTTC.

This chain joins TRBV28 and TRBJ1-1, with a tentative D call TRBD1 (6 bases). The CDR3 runs 12 residues. The germline CDR1 and CDR2 sequences are MDHEN and SYDVKM. CDR3 DNA sequence: TGTGCAGTCCGGGACACCAACACTGAAGCTTTCTTT. Protein product: CAVRDTNTEAFF.

This clone has just one count. The chain employs TRBV4-1 and TRBJ2-7; 8 bases align to TRBD1. Germline V gene lookup returns CDR1 MGHRA and CDR2 YSYEKL. The CDR3 is made up of 16 amino acids. The V and J ends lost 1 base and 5 bases, in that order; junction bases with no gene match: 10. The CDR3 DNA reads as TGCGCCAGCAGCCAAGGTCCAGGACAGGGAGGCAACGAGCAGTACTTC. The encoded protein is CASSQGPGQGGNEQYF.

V gene TRBV6-5 combines with J gene TRBJ2-3; 7 bases are shared with TRBD2. V shed 6 bases and J 0 bases; nucleotides not matched to a gene: 3. Germline V gene sequence: CDR1 MNHEY, CDR2 SVGAGI. The CDR3 is 14 residues long. The CDR3 region is CASRPSGSTDTQYF. CDR3 DNA sequence: TGTGCCAGCAGACCTAGCGGTAGCACAGATACGCAGTATTTT.

The rearrangement uses TRBV11-3 and TRBJ2-2; D is undetermined. From germline, CDR1 is SGHNT and CDR2 YENEEA. With 5 bases removed from V and 0 bases from J, the gap between germline ends came to 16 bases. There are 17 residues in the CDR3. The CDR3 DNA reads as TGTGCCAGCAGCCCTAGAAGGACGAGTGCGAACACCGGGGAGCTGTTTTTT. This encodes CASSPRRTSANTGELFF.

The gene calls are TRBV24-1 and TRBJ1-3, with D perhaps matching TRBD1 (5 bases). Trimming cost V 0 bases and J 2 bases, with 10 bases left between them. CDR1 KGHDR and CDR2 SFDVKD come from the germline V gene. The CDR3 covers 16 residues. This CDR3 reads CATSDLEQGPGNTIYF. For the CDR3, the DNA is TGTGCCACCAGTGATTTGGAGCAGGGACCTGGAAACACCATATATTTT.

This clone has only a few counts. J is TRBJ2-7 and V is TRBV9; 8 nucleotides agree with TRBD2. Looked up from germline, CDR1 is SGDLS and CDR2 is YYNGEE. J gave up 4 bases and V 3 bases, and 12 bases lay outside the gene matches. This CDR3 is 16 amino acids long. CDR3 coding DNA: TGTGCCAGCAGCGAGGGTATAGGACTAGCAAGTTACGAGCAGTACTTC. Protein: CASSEGIGLASYEQYF.

This chain links TRBV27 with TRBJ1-1, with D perhaps matching TRBD1 (6 bases). Germline CDR1 and CDR2: MNHEY and SMNVEV (reference sequence). CDR3 length: 17 amino acids. V lost 3 bases and J lost 4, with 21 bases in between. CDR3 region: CASSFRGDRGRFTEAFF. The CDR3 region has the DNA TGTGCCAGCAGTTTCAGGGGAGACAGAGGCAGGTTCACTGAAGCTTTCTTT.

This chain links TRBV7-9 with TRBJ1-5, with D possibly matching TRBD1 (6 bases). V was cut by 4 bases and J by 6 bases, with 13 bases left in between. Germline V gene lookup returns CDR1 SEHNR and CDR2 FQNEAQ (reference sequence). The CDR3 spans 14 residues. CDR3 sequence: CASSYGGRGQPQHF. CDR3 bases: TGTGCCAGCAGCTACGGGGGCAGAGGTCAGCCCCAGCATTTT.

The chain carries TRBV27 and TRBJ1-1; D not certain. V was clipped by 5 bases and J by 4 bases, with 17 bases between them. Germline V gives CDR1 MNHEY, CDR2 SMNVEV (reference sequence). The CDR3 is 15 amino acids. CDR3 coding DNA: TGTGCCAGCAGTCCACCACACCAGGTACTCACTGAAGCTTTCTTT. Protein: CASSPPHQVLTEAFF.

This clone was recorded a few times. V gene TRBV5-1 combines with J gene TRBJ2-6; D is tentatively TRBD1 or TRBD2 (5 bases each). This CDR3 region has 19 residues. Per germline, CDR1 SGHRS and CDR2 YFSETQ. Trimming removed 0 bases at V and 0 bases at J, with 16 bases between. CDR3 nucleotides: TGCGCCAGCAGCTTGGCGGTAGGGACGCACGTCTCTGGGGCCAACGTCCTGACTTTC. Translated: CASSLAVGTHVSGANVLTF.

This chain joins TRBV28 and TRBJ2-1; D might be TRBD1 (6 bases). Trimming took 1 base from V and 7 from J, leaving 14 bases between them. The CDR3 contains 15 residues. CDR1 and CDR2 (germline): MDHEN, SYDVKM. CDR3 in amino acids: CASSLLGATGNEQFF. CDR3 bases: TGTGCCAGCAGTTTATTGGGGGCCACGGGAAATGAGCAGTTCTTC.

The CDR3 reads CASSQVAQGSTDTQYF. Here the CDR3 DNA reads TGCGCCAGCAGCCAAGTTGCCCAGGGTTCAACAGATACGCAGTATTTT. The chain recombines TRBV4-1 with TRBJ2-3, with D possibly being TRBD1 (5 bases). CDR3 length equals 16 residues. CDR1 MGHRA and CDR2 YSYEKL come from the germline V gene. V lost 1 base to trimming and J lost 3 bases, with 14 bases between them.

The V and J genes are TRBV6-5 and TRBJ1-2, with 9 bases matching TRBD1. Germline-derived CDR1 and CDR2 are MNHEY and SVGAGI. The CDR3 extends over 15 amino acids. V lost 7 bases and J lost 8; bases outside the gene matches: 14. The CDR3 bases are TGTGCCAGCACCCGAAGGGCACAGGGGGCTAGCGGCTACACCTTC. This encodes CASTRRAQGASGYTF.

This chain uses TRBV19 with TRBJ2-7; 9 bases line up with TRBD2. The CDR3 consists of 14 residues. The V segment lost 10 bases and the J segment 2 bases; nucleotides outside the gene matches: 9. Germline values: CDR1 LNHDA, CDR2 SQIVND (reference sequence). CDR3 amino acids: CATKGLANAYEQYF. In nucleotides, the CDR3 is TGTGCCACCAAAGGACTAGCGAATGCCTACGAGCAGTACTTC.

The V and J genes are TRBV24-1 and TRBJ2-1; 7 nucleotides line up with TRBD1. The CDR3 is 15 residues long. V dropped 0 bases and J dropped 8; count of bases not matched to a gene: 6. CDR1 KGHDR and CDR2 SFDVKD come from the germline V gene. The CDR3 nucleotides are TGTGCCACCAGTGATTTGCCAGGGGGAACGGATGAGCAGTTCTTC. It translates to CATSDLPGGTDEQFF.